These 10 T cell receptor beta chains were sequenced from one sample in a study of tumor-infiltrating lymphocytes in localized non-small cell lung cancer. Sequencing was performed with immunoSEQ multiplex PCR; in TCRdb, only in-frame clones are kept and a portion is missing. The sample gives around 12,000 clones, 70% to 80% of which show up once; 17% is in the top ten. The source material was uninvolved lung tissue not adjacent to the tumor. These receptors were taken from a human donor with non-small cell lung cancer.

In this sample, this clone turned up a few times. J is TRBJ1-6 and V is TRBV7-2; 8 positions agree with TRBD1. Per germline, CDR1 SGHTA and CDR2 FQGNSA. This CDR3 has 15 amino acids. The J segment lost 7 bases and the V segment lost 5 bases, leaving 7 bases of the junction unmatched. The CDR3 coding sequence is TGTGCCAGCAGCGGACAGGGTGTGAGGAATTCACCCCTCCACTTT. Translating it yields CASSGQGVRNSPLHF.

V gene TRBV27 combines with J gene TRBJ1-2; D may be TRBD1 (5 bases). Trimming removed 2 bases at V and 5 bases at J, with 12 bases between. The CDR3 covers 14 residues. Germline V lookup: CDR1 MNHEY, CDR2 SMNVEV (reference sequence). CDR3 loop: CASSLAGNVYGYTF. The DNA of the CDR3 is TGTGCCAGCAGTTTAGCAGGGAACGTTTATGGCTACACCTTC.

This chain links TRBV7-2 with TRBJ2-3; D uncertain. CDR1 is SGHTA and CDR2 is FQGNSA in the germline V gene. Trimming removed 5 bases from V and 1 base from J, with 10 bases in between. This CDR3 region has 14 residues. The CDR3 sequence is CASSLLPGTDTQYF. CDR3 in DNA: TGTGCCAGCAGCCTTCTCCCGGGCACAGATACGCAGTATTTT.

The chain couples TRBV6-5 to TRBJ2-6, with unresolved D. The CDR3 spans 14 residues. The germline V gene has CDR1 MNHEY and CDR2 SVGAGI. The ends were cut back, 4 bases at V and 3 bases at J, with 7 bases in the middle. This chain's CDR3 is CASSSFHGANVLTF. CDR3 coding DNA: TGTGCCAGCAGTTCGTTCCATGGGGCCAACGTCCTGACTTTC.

V and J are TRBV7-9 and TRBJ2-5, with TRBD2 matching 14 bases. The CDR3 is 14 residues long. Germline values: CDR1 SEHNR, CDR2 FQNEAQ (reference sequence). After removal of 7 bases from V and 5 bases from J, the junction contained 3 bases not matched to a gene. The CDR3 sequence: CASTGLAGGETQYF. CDR3 coding DNA: TGTGCCAGCACCGGACTAGCGGGGGGTGAGACCCAGTACTTC.

The genes are TRBV5-1 and TRBJ2-5, with 7 bases that match TRBD2. V lost 4 bases, J lost 1 base, and 4 bases stayed unmatched. CDR3 length: 14 amino acids. Germline CDR1 is SGHRS and CDR2 is YFSETQ. CDR3: CASSIREAQETQYF. The CDR3 DNA is TGCGCCAGCAGCATACGGGAGGCCCAAGAGACCCAGTACTTC.

This chain uses TRBV6-1 with TRBJ1-3; D not certain. The length of the CDR3 is 14 residues. CDR1 MNHNS and CDR2 SASEGT come from the germline V gene. Trimming removed 11 bases from V and 7 bases from J, with 21 bases in between. Written as DNA, the CDR3 is TGTGCCGGAATGGACGGACGAGGAGGGAACACCATATATTTT. It codes for CAGMDGRGGNTIYF.

This CDR3 is CASSFTGGDYEKLFF. CDR3 nucleotides: TGTGCCAGCAGCTTTACAGGGGGCGATTATGAAAAACTGTTTTTT. The V gene is TRBV7-3, the J gene TRBJ1-4; 9 bases are shared with TRBD1. V shed 3 bases, J shed 6 bases, and the junction held 5 bases outside the gene matches. Germline-derived CDR1 and CDR2 are SGHTA and FQGTGA. The CDR3 loop spans 15 amino acids.

The J gene is TRBJ2-5, the V gene TRBV19; no clear D. Trimming removed 1 base from V and 1 base from J, with 7 bases in between. This CDR3 comprises 14 residues. CDR1 and CDR2 from the germline V gene are LNHDA and SQIVND (reference sequence). The CDR3 loop reads CASSIGPTQETQYF. The CDR3 region has the DNA TGTGCCAGTAGTATAGGGCCTACCCAAGAGACCCAGTACTTC.

J is TRBJ1-2 and V is TRBV5-4; D is unclear. There are 14 residues in the CDR3. The germline gives CDR1 SGHNT, CDR2 YYREEE (reference sequence). The V and J ends lost 1 base and 7 bases respectively, with 14 bases between them. The CDR3 sequence: CASSLWQAGPGYTF. The CDR3 DNA is TGTGCCAGCAGCTTGTGGCAGGCCGGTCCTGGCTACACCTTC.